This T cell receptor beta chain comes out of a study of Graves' ophthalmopathy and Graves' hyperthyroidism. RNA transcripts yielded amplified TCR beta CDR3 regions. RT-PCR was first run with HTBI primers, then multiplex PCR in a second round. TCRdb reprocessed the multiplex PCR reads via MiXCR and lists one record per CDR3 protein. The sample records about 410,000 distinct CDR3 sequences, around 17% being singletons. Study-wide points: Cross-validated, the 13-signature model showed 87.88%/81.08% sensitivity/specificity, and 80%/75% in the test set.

The CDR3 extends over 15 amino acids. Trimming took 5 bases from V and 7 from J; bases not matched to a gene: 11. Per the germline V gene, CDR1 is MNHEY and CDR2 is SVGAGI. At least ten counts were recorded for this clonotype. Its antigen remains unknown. This TCR derives from a woman aged 18-29 years with Graves' ophthalmopathy. Material: peripheral blood. The chain has TRBV6-5 and TRBJ1-2; 9 bases are shared with TRBD1. This chain's CDR3 is CASSRGTGGSVGYTF. DNA for the CDR3: TGTGCCAGCAGTCGGGGAACAGGGGGCTCGGTTGGCTACACCTTC.